Below are 14 T cell receptor beta chains sequenced from a single sample in a study of OX40 agonist ivuxolimab in advanced cancers. Using immunoSEQ multiplex PCR, the repertoire was profiled, and TCRdb retains in-frame clones only, with some absent. The data contain roughly 26,000 clones, about 85% of them singletons. This specimen was CD4+ or CD8+ T cells sorted from blood, taken in a trial of the OX40 agonist ivuxolimab. The receptors were sampled from an adult with an advanced solid tumor such as melanoma, head and neck, liver or kidney cancer.

A few counts support this clone. This rearrangement joins TRBV11-2 to TRBJ2-5; D may match TRBD1 or TRBD2 (6 bases each). Trimming left V 5 bases short and J 4 bases short, with 20 bases between. Germline CDR1 is SGHAT and CDR2 is FQNNGV. The CDR3 has 16 amino acids. The DNA for the CDR3 is TGTGCCAGCAGCCCAGAGGGGGGAGTGTTCGGAGAGACCCAGTACTTC. It is translated as CASSPEGGVFGETQYF.

The V gene is TRBV7-6, the J gene TRBJ2-2; perhaps TRBD1 as D (5 bases). CDR1 and CDR2 (germline): SGHVS, FNYEAQ. The V end was cut by 1 base, the J end by 5 bases, with 11 bases between. The CDR3 is 15 amino acids. CDR3 in amino acids: CASSLVRAKTGELFF. In DNA form, the CDR3 reads TGTGCCAGCAGCTTAGTCAGGGCTAAGACCGGGGAGCTGTTTTTT.

This clone appeared once. V is TRBV5-1 and J is TRBJ2-3; TRBD2 matches 15 bases. V was clipped by 3 bases and J by 6 bases; unmatched bases: 5. The germline V gene has CDR1 SGHRS and CDR2 YFSETQ. The CDR3 covers 16 residues. The CDR3 protein is CASSYGTSGGLDTQYF. DNA of the CDR3: TGCGCCAGCAGCTACGGGACTAGCGGGGGGTTGGATACGCAGTATTTT.

This chain uses TRBV7-9 with TRBJ2-3, with D maybe TRBD2 (5 bases). The CDR3 is made up of 14 amino acids. V was shortened by 2 bases and J by 0 bases, with 6 bases between the two germline ends. The V gene's germline CDR1 is SEHNR and CDR2 FQNEAQ (reference sequence). For the CDR3, the DNA is TGTGCCAGCAGCTTACGGGAAAGCACAGATACGCAGTATTTT. As protein: CASSLRESTDTQYF.

This clone was observed once. The chain couples TRBV6-1 to TRBJ2-3, with 12 bases fitting TRBD2. The CDR3 sequence is 15 residues long. CDR1 and CDR2 from the germline V gene are MNHNS and SASEGT. V was clipped by 8 bases and J by 0 bases; unmatched bases: 3. CDR3 in amino acids: CASSGLAGSTDTQYF. The CDR3, as DNA: TGTGCCAGCTCAGGACTAGCGGGGAGCACAGATACGCAGTATTTT.

This chain connects TRBV4-1 to TRBJ2-7; 8 bases agree with TRBD2. Germline-derived CDR1 and CDR2 are MGHRA and YSYEKL. Trimming cost V 0 bases and J 4 bases; bases outside gene matches: 2. This CDR3 contains 14 residues. This CDR3 is CASSQDPGGYEQYF. In DNA, the CDR3 is TGCGCCAGCAGCCAAGATCCGGGAGGGTACGAGCAGTACTTC.

The chain links TRBV4-1 to TRBJ2-3; tentatively, D is TRBD1 (7 bases). The CDR3 length is 16 residues. Germline-derived CDR1 and CDR2 are MGHRA and YSYEKL. Deletions cut 2 bases from V and 4 bases from J, with 16 bases between. This CDR3 reads CASSQRQGLGADTQYF. The DNA of the CDR3 is TGCGCCAGCAGCCAAAGACAGGGACTCGGCGCAGATACGCAGTATTTT.

This chain connects TRBV4-3 to TRBJ1-6; D unresolved. This CDR3 region has 15 residues. V was trimmed by 0 bases and J by 7 bases, leaving 10 bases between them. The germline V gene has CDR1 LGHNA and CDR2 YSLEER. The CDR3 DNA sequence: TGCGCCAGCAGCCAAGAGAGTGGGAGGAATTCACCCCTCCACTTT. It translates to CASSQESGRNSPLHF.

The chain carries TRBV30 and TRBJ1-6; 7 bases are shared with TRBD1. The germline V gene encodes CDR1 GTSNPN and CDR2 SVGIG (reference sequence). Trimming removed 5 bases from V and 0 bases from J; junction bases left unmatched: 7. The CDR3 is 16 residues long. The CDR3 nucleotides are TGTGCCTGGGGGAGGGACAGCCTCTCCTATAATTCACCCCTCCACTTT. Protein: CAWGRDSLSYNSPLHF.

V is TRBV25-1 and J is TRBJ2-1, with 10 bases matching TRBD2. Germline CDR1 is MGHDK and CDR2 is SYGVNS. CDR3 length: 18 residues. V was pared by 2 bases and J by 0 bases, with 7 bases of the junction left unmatched. CDR3 sequence reads: CASSELAGAPSSYNEQFF. The CDR3 region has the DNA TGTGCCAGCAGTGAACTAGCGGGGGCCCCAAGCTCCTACAATGAGCAGTTCTTC.

On this clone itself: This specimen includes other DNA sequences encoding the same CDR3. J is TRBJ1-5 and V is TRBV4-3; D is unresolved. V lost 0 bases to trimming and J lost 4 bases, with 10 bases between them. This CDR3 has 15 amino acids. Germline CDR1 and CDR2: LGHNA and YSLEER. CDR3 sequence (DNA): TGCGCCAGCAGCCAAGATCCTAGAGGAAATCAGCCCCAGCATTTT. This codes for CASSQDPRGNQPQHF.

The table lists this clone with a few counts. This chain joins TRBV2 and TRBJ1-5; the D is unclear. Per germline, CDR1 SNHLY and CDR2 FYNNEI. The CDR3 is 14 residues long. V lost 1 base and J 7 bases, leaving 11 bases between the germline ends. The DNA of the CDR3 is TGTGCCAGCAGTGAAGGACCTTCTGGACAGCCCCAGCATTTT. It encodes CASSEGPSGQPQHF.

The chain links TRBV5-1 to TRBJ1-4; TRBD1 agrees at 9 bases. V lost 0 bases to trimming and J lost 4 bases; unmatched junction nucleotides: 4. The CDR3 consists of 16 residues. Germline V gene data show CDR1 as SGHRS and CDR2 as YFSETQ. CDR3 sequence: CASSLEPTGGNEKLFF. In DNA form, the CDR3 reads TGCGCCAGCAGCTTGGAGCCGACAGGGGGTAATGAAAAACTGTTTTTT.

The CDR3 sequence: CAWSASRDQPQHF. For the CDR3, the DNA is TGTGCCTGGAGTGCTAGCAGAGATCAGCCCCAGCATTTT. This rearrangement joins TRBV30 to TRBJ1-5; no clear D. Germline-derived CDR1 and CDR2 are GTSNPN and SVGIG (reference sequence). V was pared by 1 base and J by 5 bases, with 9 bases between. CDR3 size: 13 residues.